This T cell receptor beta chain was recovered during a study of blood T cell repertoires in COVID-19. This clone was counted a few times. The CDR3 runs 19 residues. V lost 4 bases and J lost 0, with 21 bases in between. The V gene's germline CDR1 is LNHDA and CDR2 SQIVND (reference sequence). Clones were read by immunoSEQ multiplex PCR, and TCRdb kept only the in-frame ones, dropping some. The sample includes hundreds of thousands of clones, about 85% seen only once; the top ten take under 4%. Sequenced material: peripheral blood. The V call is TRBV19, the J call TRBJ1-4; D is ambiguous. The sequence came from a man aged 18 to 29 with active or convalescent COVID-19. The CDR3: CASSKRQVIDPTTNEKLFF. The DNA for the CDR3 is TGTGCCAGTAGTAAAAGACAAGTGATCGACCCTACAACTAATGAAAAACTGTTTTTT.